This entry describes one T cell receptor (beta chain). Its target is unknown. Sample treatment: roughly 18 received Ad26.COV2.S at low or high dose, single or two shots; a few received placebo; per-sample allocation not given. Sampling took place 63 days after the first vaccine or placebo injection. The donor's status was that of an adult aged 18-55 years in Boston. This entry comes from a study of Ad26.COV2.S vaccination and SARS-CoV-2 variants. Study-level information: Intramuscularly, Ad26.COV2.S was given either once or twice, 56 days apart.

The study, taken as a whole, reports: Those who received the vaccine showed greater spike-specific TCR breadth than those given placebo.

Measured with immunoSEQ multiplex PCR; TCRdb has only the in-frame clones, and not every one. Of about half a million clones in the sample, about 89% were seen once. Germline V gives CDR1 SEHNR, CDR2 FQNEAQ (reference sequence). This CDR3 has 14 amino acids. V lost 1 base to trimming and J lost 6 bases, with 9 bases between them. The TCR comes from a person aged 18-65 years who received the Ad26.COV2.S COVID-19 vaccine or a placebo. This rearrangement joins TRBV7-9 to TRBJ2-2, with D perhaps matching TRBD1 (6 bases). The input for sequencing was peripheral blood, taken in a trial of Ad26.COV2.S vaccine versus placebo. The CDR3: CASSLGQAAGELFF. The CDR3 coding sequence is TGTGCCAGCAGCTTAGGACAGGCCGCCGGGGAGCTGTTTTTT. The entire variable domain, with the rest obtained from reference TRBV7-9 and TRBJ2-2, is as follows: DTGVSQNPRHKITKRGQNVTFRCDPISEHNRLYWYRQTLGQGPEFLTYFQNEAQLEKSRLLSDRFSAERPKGSFSTLEIQRTEQGDSAMYLCASSLGQAAGELFFGEGSRLTVL.